This T cell receptor (beta chain) came from a study of neurological immune-mediated disorders. With 4 bases clipped from V and 12 bases from J, the junction kept 16 bases outside the gene matches. Germline CDR1 is DFQATT and CDR2 is SNEGSKA (reference sequence). The CDR3 length is 15 residues. Time point in this sample: longitudinal time-point 3. Unsorted libraries were generated from 2 million PBMCs. These cells had been stored in RNAlater at -80 C. MiXCR was run by TCRdb on the 5' RACE reads, yielding one entry per CDR3 protein. Of about 50,000 distinct CDR3 sequences detected, 8% to 9% appear once; the ten largest clones hold under 2.5%.

This clonotype was sampled from a woman in her 40s in good health. The sample was PBMCs. The rearrangement joins TRBV20-1 to TRBJ2-1; 9 positions match TRBD2. CDR3 DNA: TGCAGTGCTATCCCGGGACTAGCTTATACTCAAGGGCAGTTCTTC. Translated, it gives CSAIPGLAYTQGQFF.